This T cell receptor beta chain derives from a study of cytomegalovirus exposure and HLA in healthy donors. Whole-study context: Falling in the Caucasian-associated ancestry cluster were about four fifths of under 450 genotyped donors. The study's findings and limits: It was about 150 TCR beta chains that were listed as cytomegalovirus-associated. Upon later analysis, HLA-associated TCR beta chains proved more clonally expanded than other, equally common chains.

Germline assignment: CDR1 SGHRS and CDR2 YFSETQ. Trimming took 4 bases from V and 3 from J; bases not matched to a gene: 8. The CDR3 consists of 17 residues. PCR involved 60 Vbeta and 13 Jbeta primers. This table comes from immunoSEQ multiplex PCR, and its TCRdb copy is limited to in-frame clones, with some not included. This table holds more than 200,000 clones, approximately 70% found once. On this clone: Antigen: not known.

The rearrangement uses TRBV5-1 and TRBJ2-3; 13 bases line up with TRBD2. Sequences were obtained from PBMCs. The sequence was obtained from a man in his forties in good health and CMV-seropositive. CDR3 DNA: TGCGCCAGCAGCGCAGCAGGACTAGCGGGGGAGACAGATACGCAGTATTTT. It yields the protein CASSAAGLAGETDTQYF.